This T cell receptor beta chain originates from a study of OX40 agonist ivuxolimab in advanced cancers. Study as a whole: The patients' treatment was ivuxolimab, an agonistic anti-OX40 (CD134) antibody. All patients had ivuxolimab intravenously every 2 weeks at 0.01 to 10 mg/kg.

Whole-study findings and limits: Some nonresponders likewise displayed low normalized T-cell clonal expansion. Antigen specificity remained undetermined for the expanded peripheral T cells.

Generated by immunoSEQ multiplex PCR, the TCRdb table keeps only in-frame clones and is missing some. Here the sample spans about 77,000 clones, approximately 94% being singletons. The CDR3 has 14 residues. Germline assignment: CDR1 SGDLS and CDR2 YYNGEE. J gave up 5 bases and V 3 bases, and 5 bases lay outside the gene matches. On this clone: Its antigen remains unknown.

This sequence originates from an adult with an advanced solid tumor such as melanoma, head and neck, liver or kidney cancer. The sample consisted of CD4+ or CD8+ T cells sorted from blood, taken in a trial of the OX40 agonist ivuxolimab. The chain joins TRBV9 to TRBJ2-5; the match to TRBD2 covers 9 bases. The CDR3 nucleotides are TGTGCCAGCAGCGCTCGACTAGCGGCTGAGACCCAGTACTTC. It encodes CASSARLAAETQYF.